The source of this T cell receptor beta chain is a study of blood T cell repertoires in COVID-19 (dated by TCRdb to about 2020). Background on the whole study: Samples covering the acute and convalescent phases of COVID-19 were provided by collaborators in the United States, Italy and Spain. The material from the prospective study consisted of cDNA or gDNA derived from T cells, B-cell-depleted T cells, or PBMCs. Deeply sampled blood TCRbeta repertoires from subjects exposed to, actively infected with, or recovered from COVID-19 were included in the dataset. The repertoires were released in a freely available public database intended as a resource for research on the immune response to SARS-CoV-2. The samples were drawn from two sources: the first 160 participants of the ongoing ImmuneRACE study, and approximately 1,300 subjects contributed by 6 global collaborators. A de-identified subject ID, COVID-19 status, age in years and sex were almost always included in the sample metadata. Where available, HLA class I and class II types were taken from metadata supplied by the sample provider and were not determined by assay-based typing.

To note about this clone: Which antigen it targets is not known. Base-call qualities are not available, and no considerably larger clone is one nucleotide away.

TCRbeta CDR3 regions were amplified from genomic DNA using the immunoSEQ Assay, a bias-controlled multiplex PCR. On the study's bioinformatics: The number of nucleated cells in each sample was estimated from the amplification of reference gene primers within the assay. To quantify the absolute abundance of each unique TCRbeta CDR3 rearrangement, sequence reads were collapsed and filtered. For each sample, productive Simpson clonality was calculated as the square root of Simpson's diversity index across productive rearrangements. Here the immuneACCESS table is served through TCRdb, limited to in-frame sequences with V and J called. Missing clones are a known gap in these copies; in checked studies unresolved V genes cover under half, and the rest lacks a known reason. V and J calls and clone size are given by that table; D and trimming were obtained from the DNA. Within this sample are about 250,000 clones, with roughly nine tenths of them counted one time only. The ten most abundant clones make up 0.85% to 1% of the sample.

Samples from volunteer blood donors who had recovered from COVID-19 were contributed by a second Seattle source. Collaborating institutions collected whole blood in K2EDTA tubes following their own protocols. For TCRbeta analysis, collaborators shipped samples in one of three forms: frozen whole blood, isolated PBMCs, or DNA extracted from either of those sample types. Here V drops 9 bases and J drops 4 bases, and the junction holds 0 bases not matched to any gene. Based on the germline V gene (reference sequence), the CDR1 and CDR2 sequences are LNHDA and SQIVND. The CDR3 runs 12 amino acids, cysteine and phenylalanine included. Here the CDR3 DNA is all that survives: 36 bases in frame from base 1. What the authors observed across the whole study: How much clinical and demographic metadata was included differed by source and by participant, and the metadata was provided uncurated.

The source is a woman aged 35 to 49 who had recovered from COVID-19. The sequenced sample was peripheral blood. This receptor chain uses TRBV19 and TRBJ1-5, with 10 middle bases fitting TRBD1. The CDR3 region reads CARGQGNQPQHF. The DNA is TGTGCCAGGGGACAGGGGAATCAGCCCCAGCATTTT.